The sequence of this TCR beta chain was determined in a study of blood T cells in healthy people across ages. Primers used in a second PCR of roughly 7 to 12 cycles were a sample-barcoded 5' primer and a J-beta primer mix. From the 5' RACE reads, TCRdb called clonotypes with MiXCR, one entry per CDR3 protein. This sample has 700,000 to 950,000 distinct CDR3 sequences; 55% to 70% occur once, and the top ten carry roughly 20%. The trim removed 4 bases at V and 5 bases at J, leaving 7 bases unmatched. The CDR3 covers 14 residues. Looked up from germline, CDR1 is SGHRS and CDR2 is YFSETQ. This clonotype turned up a few times.

V usage is TRBV5-1 and J usage is TRBJ2-3; 7 bases line up with TRBD1. The receptor was isolated from a young man in good health. Material: blood. CDR3 sequence: CASSKGTEQDTQYF. DNA for the CDR3: TGCGCCAGCAGCAAGGGGACAGAGCAAGATACGCAGTATTTT.